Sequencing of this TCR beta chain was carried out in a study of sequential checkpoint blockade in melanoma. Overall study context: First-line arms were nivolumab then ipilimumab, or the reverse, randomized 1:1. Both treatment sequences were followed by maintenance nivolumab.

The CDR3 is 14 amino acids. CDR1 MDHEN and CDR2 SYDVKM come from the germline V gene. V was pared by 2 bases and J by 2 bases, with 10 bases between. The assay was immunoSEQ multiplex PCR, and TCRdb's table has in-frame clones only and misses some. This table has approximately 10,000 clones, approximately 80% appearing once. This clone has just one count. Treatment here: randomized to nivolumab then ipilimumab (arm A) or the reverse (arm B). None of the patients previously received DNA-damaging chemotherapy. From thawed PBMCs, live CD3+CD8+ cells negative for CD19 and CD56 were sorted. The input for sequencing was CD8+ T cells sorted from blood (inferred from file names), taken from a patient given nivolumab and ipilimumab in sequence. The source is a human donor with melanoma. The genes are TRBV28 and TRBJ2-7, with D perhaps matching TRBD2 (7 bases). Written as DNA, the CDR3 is TGTGCCAGCAGTTTAAGGGGGGGCACCTACGAGCAGTACTTC. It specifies CASSLRGGTYEQYF.